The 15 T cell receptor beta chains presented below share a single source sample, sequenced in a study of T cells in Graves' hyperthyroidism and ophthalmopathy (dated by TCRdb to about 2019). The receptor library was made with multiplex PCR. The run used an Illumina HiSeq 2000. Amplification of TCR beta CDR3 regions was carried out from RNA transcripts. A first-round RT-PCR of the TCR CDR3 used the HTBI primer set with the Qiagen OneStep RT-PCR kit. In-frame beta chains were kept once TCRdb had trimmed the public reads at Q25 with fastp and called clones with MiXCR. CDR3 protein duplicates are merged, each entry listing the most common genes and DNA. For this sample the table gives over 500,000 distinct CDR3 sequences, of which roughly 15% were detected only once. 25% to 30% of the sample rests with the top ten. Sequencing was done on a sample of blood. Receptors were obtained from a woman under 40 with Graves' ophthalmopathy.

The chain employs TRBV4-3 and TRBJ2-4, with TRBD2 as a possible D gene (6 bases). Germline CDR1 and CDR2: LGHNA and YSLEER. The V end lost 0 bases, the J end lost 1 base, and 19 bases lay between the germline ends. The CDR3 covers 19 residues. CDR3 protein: CASSQEQAGRTSAKNIQYF. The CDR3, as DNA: TGCGCCAGCAGCCAAGAACAGGCGGGGAGGACGTCGGCCAAAAACATTCAGTACTTC.

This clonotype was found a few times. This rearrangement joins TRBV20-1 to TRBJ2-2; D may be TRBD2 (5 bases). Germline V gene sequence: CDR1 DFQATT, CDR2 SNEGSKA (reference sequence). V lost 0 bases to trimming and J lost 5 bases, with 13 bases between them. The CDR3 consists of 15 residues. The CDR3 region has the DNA TGCAGTGCTAGAGAACCGGGGAGAGTGACCGGGGAGCTGTTTTTT. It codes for CSAREPGRVTGELFF.

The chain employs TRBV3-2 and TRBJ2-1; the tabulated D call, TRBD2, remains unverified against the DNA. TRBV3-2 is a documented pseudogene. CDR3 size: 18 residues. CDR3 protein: CASSQSPRDASSYNEQFF. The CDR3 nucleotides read TGTGCCAGCAGCCAATCCCCTAGGGATGCCAGCTCCTACAATGAGCAGTTCTTC.

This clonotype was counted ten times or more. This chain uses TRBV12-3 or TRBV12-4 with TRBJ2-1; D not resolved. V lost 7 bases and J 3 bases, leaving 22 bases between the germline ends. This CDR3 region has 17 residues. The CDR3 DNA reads TGTGCCAGCAATAGGGAACTGGCCACGTTGGGCTACAATGAGCAGTTCTTC. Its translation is CASNRELATLGYNEQFF.

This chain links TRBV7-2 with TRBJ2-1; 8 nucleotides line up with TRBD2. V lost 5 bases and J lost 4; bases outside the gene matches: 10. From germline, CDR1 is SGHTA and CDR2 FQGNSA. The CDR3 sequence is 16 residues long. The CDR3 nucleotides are TGTGCCAGCAGCCATTCGGGTAGCGGGACGTACAATGAGCAGTTCTTC. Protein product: CASSHSGSGTYNEQFF. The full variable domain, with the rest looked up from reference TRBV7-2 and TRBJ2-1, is GAGVSQSPSNKVTEKGKDVELRCDPISGHTALYWYRQSLGQGLEFLIYFQGNSAPDKSGLPSDRFSAERTGGSVSTLTIQRTQQEDSAVYLCASSHSGSGTYNEQFFGPGTRLTVL.

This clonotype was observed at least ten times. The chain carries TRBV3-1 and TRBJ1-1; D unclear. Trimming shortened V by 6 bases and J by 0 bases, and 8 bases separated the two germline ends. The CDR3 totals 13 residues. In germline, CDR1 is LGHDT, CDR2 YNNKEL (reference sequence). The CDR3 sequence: CASRVRLNTEAFF. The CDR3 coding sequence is TGTGCCAGCAGAGTTCGCCTGAACACTGAAGCTTTCTTT.

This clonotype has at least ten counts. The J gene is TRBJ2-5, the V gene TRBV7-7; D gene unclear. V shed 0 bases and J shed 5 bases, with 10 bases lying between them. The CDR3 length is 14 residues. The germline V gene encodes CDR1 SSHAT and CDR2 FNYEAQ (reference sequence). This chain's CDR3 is CASSLALRAETQYF. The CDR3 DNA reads TGTGCCAGCAGCTTAGCGCTCCGGGCCGAGACCCAGTACTTC. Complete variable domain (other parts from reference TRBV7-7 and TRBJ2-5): GAGVSQSPRYKVTKRGQDVTLRCDPISSHATLYWYQQALGQGPEFLTYFNYEAQPDKSGLPSDRFSAERPEGSISTLTIQRTEQRDSAMYRCASSLALRAETQYFGPGTRLLVL.

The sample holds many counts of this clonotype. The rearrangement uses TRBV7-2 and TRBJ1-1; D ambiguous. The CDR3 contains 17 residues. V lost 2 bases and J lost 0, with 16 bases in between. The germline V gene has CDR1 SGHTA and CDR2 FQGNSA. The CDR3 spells CASSLLSGILMNTEAFF. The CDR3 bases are TGTGCCAGCAGCTTACTAAGTGGGATACTCATGAACACTGAAGCTTTCTTT.

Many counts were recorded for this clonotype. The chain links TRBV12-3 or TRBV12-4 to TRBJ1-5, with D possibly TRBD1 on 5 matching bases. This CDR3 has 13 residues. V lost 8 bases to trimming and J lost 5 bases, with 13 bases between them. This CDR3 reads CASEGRVDQPQHF. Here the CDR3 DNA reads TGTGCCAGCGAGGGCAGGGTGGATCAGCCCCAGCATTTT.

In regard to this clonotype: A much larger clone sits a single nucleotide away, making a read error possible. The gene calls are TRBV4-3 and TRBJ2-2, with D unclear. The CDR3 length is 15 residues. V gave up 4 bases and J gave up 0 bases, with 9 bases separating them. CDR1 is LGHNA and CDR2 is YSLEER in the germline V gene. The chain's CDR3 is CASSLVVTNTGELFF. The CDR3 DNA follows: TGCGCCAGCAGCCTAGTTGTGACGAACACCGGGGAGCTGTTTTTT.

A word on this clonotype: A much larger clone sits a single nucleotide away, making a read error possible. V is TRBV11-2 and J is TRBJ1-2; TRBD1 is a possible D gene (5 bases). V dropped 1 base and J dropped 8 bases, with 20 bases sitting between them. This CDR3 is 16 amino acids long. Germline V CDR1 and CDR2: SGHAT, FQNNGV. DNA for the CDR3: TGTGCCAGCAGCTTAGGTAGGCGGCAGGGCCCGACCGGCTACACCTTC. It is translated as CASSLGRRQGPTGYTF.

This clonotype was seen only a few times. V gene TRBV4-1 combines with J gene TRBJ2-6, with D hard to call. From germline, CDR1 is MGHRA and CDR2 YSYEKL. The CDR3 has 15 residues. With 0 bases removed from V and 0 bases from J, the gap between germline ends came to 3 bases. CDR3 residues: CASSQDNSGANVLTF. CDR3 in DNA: TGCGCCAGCAGCCAAGACAACTCTGGGGCCAACGTCCTGACTTTC.

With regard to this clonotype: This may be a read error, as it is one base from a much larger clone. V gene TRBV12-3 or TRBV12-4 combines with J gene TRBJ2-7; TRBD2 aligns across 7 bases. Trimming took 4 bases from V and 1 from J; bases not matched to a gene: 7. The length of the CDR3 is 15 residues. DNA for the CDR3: TGTGCCAGCAGTTATCGACTAGCCCCGTCCTACGAGCAGTACTTC. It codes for CASSYRLAPSYEQYF.

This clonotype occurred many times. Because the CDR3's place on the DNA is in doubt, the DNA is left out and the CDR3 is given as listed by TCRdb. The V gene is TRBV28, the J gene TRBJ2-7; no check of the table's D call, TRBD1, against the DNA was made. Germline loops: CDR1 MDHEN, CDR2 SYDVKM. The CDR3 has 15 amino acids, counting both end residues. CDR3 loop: CASSSSAGGVYEQYF.

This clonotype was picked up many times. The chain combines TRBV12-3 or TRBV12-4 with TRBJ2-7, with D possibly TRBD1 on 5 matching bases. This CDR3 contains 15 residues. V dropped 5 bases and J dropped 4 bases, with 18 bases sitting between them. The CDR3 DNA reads TGTGCCAGCAGTCGCTCAACAGGCCAAGGGTACGAGCAGTACTTC. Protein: CASSRSTGQGYEQYF.